The rows below give T cell receptor beta chains drawn from one sample of a study of cytomegalovirus exposure and HLA in healthy donors. Data came from immunoSEQ multiplex PCR; TCRdb stores just in-frame clones and leaves some out. This table has about 140,000 clones, roughly four fifths appearing once. The sequenced material came from PBMCs. These receptors were collected from a man between 18 and 35 years old in good health and CMV-seropositive. CDR3s include the opening cysteine and the closing phenylalanine or tryptophan. D genes are given only for firm matches. The size of a clone is reported for some rows only, either as once, few or many, or as a class for expanded clones.

J gene	V gene	D gene	clone size	CDR3 DNA	CDR3 protein
TRBJ1-1	TRBV7-3	-	-	TGTGCCAGCAGCTTAAAGTTAGGGGAGGGGGACACTGAAGCTTTCTTT	CASSLKLGEGDTEAFF
TRBJ2-3	TRBV11-2	TRBD1	-	TGTGCCAGCAGCTTAAGGCAGGGGGCCGAGTATTTT	CASSLRQGAEYF
TRBJ2-1	TRBV7-3	-	once	TGTGCCAGCAGCTTAACAGGGGCCGATGAGCAGTTCTTC	CASSLTGADEQFF
TRBJ1-1	TRBV6-1	TRBD1	-	TGTGCCGGCAGGGAACCGGGACAGGGGAACACTGAAGCTTTCTTT	CAGREPGQGNTEAFF
TRBJ1-1	TRBV7-9	-	few	TGTGCCAGCAGCTTAGGGAGGGGAAGGAACACTGAAGCTTTCTTT	CASSLGRGRNTEAFF
TRBJ2-1	TRBV6-5	-	-	TGTGCCAGCAGTGAAGCGGAGTCGGGCGAGCAGTTCTTC	CASSEAESGEQFF
TRBJ2-7	TRBV7-9	TRBD1	-	TGTGCCAGCAGCTTATACGGACAGGGGGCCTACGAGCAGTACTTC	CASSLYGQGAYEQYF
TRBJ2-7	TRBV6-1	-	-	TGTGCCAGCAGTGAAGTGGGCGTGCAGTACTTC	CASSEVGVQYF
TRBJ1-4	TRBV6-1	-	-	TGTGCCAGCAGTGAAGCGCTTCGGGGGGCGCAGGAAAAACTGTTTTTT	CASSEALRGAQEKLFF
TRBJ2-1	TRBV7-6	-	-	TGTGCCAGCAGATTGACAGATAGCTCCTACAATGAGCAGTTCTTC	CASRLTDSSYNEQFF
TRBJ1-5	TRBV4-1	-	-	TGCGCCAGCAGCCCCGTCGCGGGGTTTAGCAATCAGCCCCAGCATTTT	CASSPVAGFSNQPQHF
TRBJ2-3	TRBV5-4	TRBD2	-	TGTGCCAGCAGCTTCGGGACTAGCGGCACAGATACGCAGTATTTT	CASSFGTSGTDTQYF
TRBJ2-7	TRBV19	-	-	TGTGCCAGTAGTGGGCAGAGCTCCTACGAGCAGTACTTC	CASSGQSSYEQYF